These 25 T cell receptor beta chains were all obtained from the same sample, sequenced in a study of technical replicates of blood from a few donors (dated 2017 in TCRdb). Library method: the immunoSEQ multiplex PCR assay. TCRdb mirrors the immuneACCESS table, restricted to in-frame sequences. Some clones are absent from its copies; in checked studies, under half trace to an unresolved V gene, and the reason for the others is unknown. The sample table shows some 75,000 clones, and 95% to 97% are seen once. Jointly, the top ten make up around 0.28% of the sample. The specimen sequenced was T cells isolated from PBMCs. Receptors originate from a human donor in good health.

The rearrangement uses TRBV4-1 and TRBJ1-3, with 7 bases fitting TRBD1. The CDR3 consists of 16 residues. CDR1 and CDR2 (germline): MGHRA, YSYEKL. V shed 3 bases and J 4 bases; nucleotides not matched to a gene: 9. CDR3 residues: CASSHAGQRVGNTIYF. As DNA, the CDR3 is TGCGCCAGCAGCCACGCGGGACAGCGAGTGGGAAACACCATATATTTT.

The chain carries TRBV7-3 and TRBJ1-2, with D tentatively TRBD1 (5 bases). This CDR3 is built from 19 residues. The germline CDR1 and CDR2 sequences are SGHTA and FQGTGA. V lost 4 bases, J lost 2 bases, and 26 bases lay in between. CDR3 region: CASSSYRSTYLDSNYGYTF. CDR3 nucleotides: TGTGCCAGCAGCTCCTACAGGTCCACGTACCTCGACTCCAACTATGGCTACACCTTC.

The chain uses TRBV12-5 and TRBJ1-1; 9 nucleotides match TRBD1. V lost 1 base to trimming and J lost 11 bases; unmatched junction nucleotides: 2. The germline V gene encodes CDR1 LGHNT and CDR2 FRNRAP. The CDR3 runs 12 residues. For the CDR3, the DNA is TGTGCTAGTGGTTTGGACAGGGGGCACGCTTTCTTT. Amino acids: CASGLDRGHAFF.

J is TRBJ1-5 and V is TRBV6-6, with unresolved D. Germline CDR1 and CDR2: MNHNY and SVGAGI (reference sequence). CDR3 size: 13 residues. Trimming took off 2 bases at V and 4 bases at J, with 6 bases between the two ends. The CDR3 spells CASSYPGNQPQHF. In DNA, the CDR3 is TGTGCCAGCAGTTACCCGGGAAATCAGCCCCAGCATTTT.

This clone was recorded once. The chain has TRBV2 and TRBJ1-4; TRBD1 matches at 9 bases. There are 14 residues in the CDR3. V lost 7 bases and J lost 7; bases outside the gene matches: 7. Germline V gives CDR1 SNHLY, CDR2 FYNNEI. CDR3 coding DNA: TGTGCCAGCAAAGATAGACAGGGGGGTGAAAAACTGTTTTTT. This codes for CASKDRQGGEKLFF.

V usage is TRBV19 and J usage is TRBJ2-1, with TRBD2 matching 7 bases. Germline lookup yields CDR1 LNHDA and CDR2 SQIVND (reference sequence). The CDR3 consists of 12 residues. Trimming removed 1 base from V and 13 bases from J; junction bases left unmatched: 4. The CDR3 sequence is CASSIGSGIQFF. The CDR3 DNA follows: TGTGCCAGTAGTATAGGGAGCGGGATACAGTTCTTC.

V is TRBV7-3 and J is TRBJ2-3; weak D call: TRBD2 (6 bases). The ends were cut back, 1 base at V and 1 base at J, with 9 bases in the middle. Germline values: CDR1 SGHTA, CDR2 FQGTGA. This CDR3 comprises 15 residues. The CDR3 sequence is CASSLIAGRTDTQYF. The CDR3 bases are TGTGCCAGCAGCTTAATCGCGGGGCGCACAGATACGCAGTATTTT.

The V call is TRBV2, the J call TRBJ2-7; TRBD2 matches 12 bases. CDR1 is SNHLY and CDR2 is FYNNEI in the germline V gene. The CDR3 spans 15 residues. V was pared by 8 bases and J by 5 bases, with 10 bases of the junction left unmatched. CDR3 loop: CASARLRTSGNEQYF. CDR3 coding DNA: TGTGCCAGCGCCAGACTTCGGACTAGCGGGAACGAGCAGTACTTC.

This clone occurred once. The V gene is TRBV6-4, the J gene TRBJ1-2; 8 nucleotides line up with TRBD1. Unmatched junction bases numbered 19, after V lost 6 bases and J lost 1 base. Per germline, CDR1 MRHNA and CDR2 SNTAGT. This CDR3 is built from 19 residues. The CDR3 sequence: CASSKGSIGQGRLNYGYTF. The DNA of the CDR3 is TGTGCCAGCAGCAAAGGATCCATTGGACAGGGACGTCTTAACTATGGCTACACCTTC.

The chain combines TRBV7-9 with TRBJ1-1; 7 bases are shared with TRBD1. This CDR3 has 13 residues. The V segment lost 5 bases and the J segment 3 bases; nucleotides outside the gene matches: 3. The germline gives CDR1 SEHNR, CDR2 FQNEAQ (reference sequence). The CDR3: CASSHDRDTEAFF. CDR3 DNA: TGTGCCAGCAGCCATGACAGGGACACTGAAGCTTTCTTT.

The J gene is TRBJ1-2, the V gene TRBV5-4; 8 bases fit TRBD1. Germline V lookup: CDR1 SGHNT, CDR2 YYREEE (reference sequence). The trim removed 0 bases at V and 5 bases at J, leaving 6 bases unmatched. This CDR3 spans 15 amino acids. The CDR3 nucleotides are TGTGCCAGCAGCTTGGCCCCAGGGGGCGAATATGGCTACACCTTC. Its protein is CASSLAPGGEYGYTF.

V is TRBV27 and J is TRBJ2-3; D unresolved. Trimming pared 0 bases from V and 2 bases from J, leaving 9 bases between. Per the germline V gene, CDR1 is MNHEY and CDR2 is SMNVEV (reference sequence). CDR3 size: 15 residues. The CDR3 loop is CASSLSTPFTDTQYF. For the CDR3, the DNA is TGTGCCAGCAGTTTATCGACACCTTTCACAGATACGCAGTATTTT.

The rearrangement links TRBV29-1 to TRBJ2-7, with D possibly TRBD2 on 6 matching bases. The CDR3 covers 13 residues. V lost 5 bases to trimming and J lost 2 bases, with 13 bases between them. From germline, CDR1 is SQVTM and CDR2 ANQGSEA. CDR3 nucleotides: TGCAGCGTTAGTGGAGGGAACACCTACGAGCAGTACTTC. It translates to CSVSGGNTYEQYF.

This clone was seen a few times. The chain employs TRBV28 and TRBJ2-4, with D perhaps TRBD1 (5 bases). Trimming pared 3 bases from V and 8 bases from J, leaving 11 bases between. From germline, CDR1 is MDHEN and CDR2 SYDVKM. The CDR3 has 13 residues. The CDR3 here is CASSFNMGHIQYF. CDR3 in DNA: TGTGCCAGCAGTTTTAACATGGGGCACATTCAGTACTTC.

This clone was observed a single time. The chain joins TRBV25-1 to TRBJ1-1; D call uncertain. Between the trimmed V and J ends, which lost 8 bases and 2 bases, there was a span of 9 bases. CDR1 and CDR2 from the germline V gene are MGHDK and SYGVNS. The CDR3 is 12 amino acids. The CDR3 protein is CASSEVNTEAFF. The CDR3 bases are TGTGCCAGCTCAGAGGTTAACACTGAAGCTTTCTTT.

The CDR3, as DNA: TGTGCCAGCTCAGGCCTAGCGGGGAGCTACGAGCAGTACTTC. Encoded protein: CASSGLAGSYEQYF. The genes are TRBV18 and TRBJ2-7; the match to TRBD2 covers 9 bases. J gave up 3 bases and V 5 bases, and 5 bases lay outside the gene matches. The CDR3 covers 14 residues. CDR1 and CDR2 (germline): KGHSH, LQKENI.

This clone was counted once. The chain couples TRBV7-9 to TRBJ2-2; 11 bases are shared with TRBD1. V lost 3 bases and J lost 5; bases outside the gene matches: 2. Germline V gives CDR1 SEHNR, CDR2 FQNEAQ (reference sequence). The CDR3 extends over 15 amino acids. The CDR3 region has the DNA TGTGCCAGCAGCTTGGACAGGGGGCATACCGGGGAGCTGTTTTTT. This translates into CASSLDRGHTGELFF.

This CDR3 is CASSLVTGRAFF. CDR3 coding DNA: TGTGCCAGCAGCTTAGTGACAGGGAGAGCTTTCTTT. The chain couples TRBV11-3 to TRBJ1-1; 7 positions agree with TRBD1. V shed 1 base, J shed 10 bases, and the junction held 3 bases outside the gene matches. From germline, CDR1 is SGHNT and CDR2 YENEEA. The CDR3 is made up of 12 amino acids. Supplemented by reference TRBV11-3 and TRBJ1-1, the full variable domain reads EAGVVQSPRYKIIEKKQPVAFWCNPISGHNTLYWYLQNLGQGPELLIRYENEEAVDDSQLPKDRFSAERLKGVDSTLKIQPAELGDSAVYLCASSLVTGRAFFGQGTRLTVV.

The rearrangement uses TRBV10-3 and TRBJ1-1; 7 bases match TRBD1. Germline loops: CDR1 ENHRY, CDR2 SYGVKD. The CDR3 contains 15 residues. The V segment lost 0 bases and the J segment 1 base; nucleotides outside the gene matches: 2. In DNA form, the CDR3 reads TGTGCCATCAGTGAGTCGAGACAGGGGAACACTGAAGCTTTCTTT. Residues: CAISESRQGNTEAFF.

This rearrangement joins TRBV9 to TRBJ2-2, with 13 positions matching TRBD2. V shed 3 bases and J 3 bases; nucleotides not matched to a gene: 8. The CDR3 has 18 residues. Germline CDR1 SGDLS, CDR2 YYNGEE. Here the CDR3 reads CASSARTSGRGDTGELFF. The DNA for the CDR3 is TGTGCCAGCAGCGCCCGGACTAGCGGGAGAGGAGACACCGGGGAGCTGTTTTTT.

The rearrangement joins TRBV2 to TRBJ1-1, with D perhaps TRBD1 (5 bases). The V and J ends lost 7 bases and 5 bases respectively, with 17 bases between them. The CDR3 contains 14 residues. The germline V gene has CDR1 SNHLY and CDR2 FYNNEI. The CDR3 here is CASTLAGDDTEAFF. The CDR3 region has the DNA TGTGCCAGCACCCTAGCGGGGGACGATACTGAAGCTTTCTTT.

This chain links TRBV4-1 with TRBJ1-2; D remains unclear. The V end was cut by 0 bases, the J end by 5 bases, with 10 bases between. The germline V gene encodes CDR1 MGHRA and CDR2 YSYEKL. The CDR3 runs 14 residues. The CDR3 loop reads CASSQEAEIYGYTF. In DNA form, the CDR3 reads TGCGCCAGCAGCCAAGAGGCAGAAATTTATGGCTACACCTTC.

This chain connects TRBV30 to TRBJ2-2; perhaps TRBD2 as D (6 bases). V lost 4 bases and J lost 5, with 8 bases in between. In germline, CDR1 is GTSNPN, CDR2 SVGIG (reference sequence). This CDR3 comprises 12 residues. This CDR3 reads CAWNGGTGELFF. The CDR3 DNA reads as TGTGCCTGGAATGGGGGGACCGGGGAGCTGTTTTTT.

The gene calls are TRBV6-6 and TRBJ2-5; 10 nucleotides align to TRBD1. From germline, CDR1 is MNHNY and CDR2 SVGAGI (reference sequence). V was clipped by 6 bases and J by 5 bases; unmatched bases: 6. CDR3 length: 14 residues. Here the CDR3 reads CASRPGQGMETQYF. The CDR3 DNA follows: TGTGCCAGCAGACCGGGACAGGGGATGGAGACCCAGTACTTC.

The chain uses TRBV6-6 and TRBJ2-1; D is possibly TRBD2 (5 bases). The CDR3 contains 11 residues. V lost 5 bases to trimming and J lost 8 bases, with 7 bases between them. Per the germline V gene, CDR1 is MNHNY and CDR2 is SVGAGI (reference sequence). The CDR3 DNA reads TGTGCCAGCAGTACTAGTGATGAGCAGTTCTTC. Its protein product is CASSTSDEQFF.